This is a list of T cell receptor beta chains from one sample in a study of blood T cell repertoires in COVID-19. Clones were read by immunoSEQ multiplex PCR, and TCRdb kept only the in-frame ones, dropping some. The sample contains about 74,000 clones, about 88% of which appear only once. Sequenced material: peripheral blood. These receptor sequences come from a human donor in a cohort sampled during active COVID-19. Each CDR3 is given with its conserved first and last residue. The D gene is left open where the match is weak. Some rows mark clone size as missing; the rest say once, few, many or name a class of expanded clone.

D gene: TRBD2
clone size: NA
J gene: TRBJ2-4
V gene: TRBV7-2
CDR3 protein: CASSPRVGSGSLAKNIQYF
CDR3 DNA: TGTGCCAGCAGCCCAAGGGTGGGTAGCGGGAGCCTAGCCAAAAACATTCAGTACTTC

D gene: NA
clone size: NA
J gene: TRBJ2-7
V gene: TRBV19
CDR3 protein: CASSAPGGATYEQYF
CDR3 DNA: TGTGCCAGTAGTGCTCCCGGCGGGGCTACCTACGAGCAGTACTTC

D gene: TRBD2
clone size: NA
J gene: TRBJ2-3
V gene: TRBV4-1
CDR3 protein: CASSHRVAGTDTQYF
CDR3 DNA: TGCGCCAGCAGCCATCGCGTAGCGGGAACAGATACGCAGTATTTT

D gene: TRBD1
clone size: NA
J gene: TRBJ1-2
V gene: TRBV4-1
CDR3 protein: CASSQVTGTGANYGYTF
CDR3 DNA: TGCGCCAGCAGCCAAGTCACCGGGACAGGGGCTAACTATGGCTACACCTTC

D gene: TRBD2
clone size: NA
J gene: TRBJ2-3
V gene: TRBV18
CDR3 protein: CASSPSGGGTDTQYF
CDR3 DNA: TGTGCCAGCTCACCTTCGGGAGGGGGCACAGATACGCAGTATTTT

D gene: TRBD2
clone size: NA
J gene: TRBJ2-3
V gene: TRBV27
CDR3 protein: CASTLRGGTDTQYF
CDR3 DNA: TGTGCCAGCACTCTCCGGGGGGGAACAGATACGCAGTATTTT

D gene: NA
clone size: once
J gene: TRBJ1-1
V gene: TRBV9
CDR3 protein: CASSVEGRTEAFF
CDR3 DNA: TGTGCCAGCAGCGTAGAGGGGAGGACTGAAGCTTTCTTT

D gene: NA
clone size: NA
J gene: TRBJ2-1
V gene: TRBV28
CDR3 protein: CASSLRGGQGNEQFF
CDR3 DNA: TGTGCCAGCAGTTTGAGGGGGGGGCAGGGTAATGAGCAGTTCTTC

D gene: TRBD2
clone size: NA
J gene: TRBJ2-1
V gene: TRBV6-4
CDR3 protein: CASSQFGTSGTGEQFF
CDR3 DNA: TGTGCCAGCAGTCAATTCGGGACTAGCGGTACAGGGGAGCAGTTCTTC

D gene: TRBD2
clone size: NA
J gene: TRBJ2-2
V gene: TRBV15
CDR3 protein: CAVRLAGANTGELFF
CDR3 DNA: TGTGCCGTCCGACTAGCGGGAGCTAACACCGGGGAGCTGTTTTTT

D gene: NA
clone size: NA
J gene: TRBJ2-1
V gene: TRBV24-1
CDR3 protein: CATSDFRGAGAVNEQFF
CDR3 DNA: TGTGCCACCAGTGATTTTAGGGGAGCGGGTGCGGTGAATGAGCAGTTCTTC

D gene: NA
clone size: NA
J gene: TRBJ2-3
V gene: TRBV4-1
CDR3 protein: CASSQVYSRSGTDTQYF
CDR3 DNA: TGCGCCAGCAGCCAAGTATACAGTCGATCTGGCACAGATACGCAGTATTTT

D gene: NA
clone size: NA
J gene: TRBJ2-5
V gene: TRBV7-9
CDR3 protein: CASSSRQYQETQYF
CDR3 DNA: TGTGCCAGCAGCTCCCGACAGTACCAAGAGACCCAGTACTTC

D gene: TRBD1
clone size: NA
J gene: TRBJ1-2
V gene: TRBV27
CDR3 protein: CASSMDRGKGYTF
CDR3 DNA: TGTGCCAGCAGCATGGACAGGGGCAAGGGCTACACCTTC

D gene: TRBD1
clone size: NA
J gene: TRBJ1-2
V gene: TRBV6-5
CDR3 protein: CASSYKGAGGNYGYTF
CDR3 DNA: TGTGCCAGCAGTTACAAGGGCGCAGGGGGGAACTATGGCTACACCTTC

D gene: NA
clone size: few
J gene: TRBJ2-1
V gene: TRBV27
CDR3 protein: CASSLWRSNEQFF
CDR3 DNA: TGTGCCAGCAGTTTATGGCGGAGTAATGAGCAGTTCTTC

D gene: NA
clone size: NA
J gene: TRBJ1-2
V gene: TRBV7-9
CDR3 protein: CASSLAHATNYGYTF
CDR3 DNA: TGTGCCAGCAGCTTAGCTCACGCGACTAACTATGGCTACACCTTC

D gene: TRBD2
clone size: NA
J gene: TRBJ2-1
V gene: TRBV9
CDR3 protein: CASSERTGTSNEQFF
CDR3 DNA: TGTGCCAGCAGCGAACGAACCGGGACTAGCAATGAGCAGTTCTTC

D gene: TRBD2
clone size: NA
J gene: TRBJ2-1
V gene: TRBV18
CDR3 protein: CASSPPTSGNSYNEQFF
CDR3 DNA: TGTGCCAGCTCACCACCGACTAGCGGGAACTCCTACAATGAGCAGTTCTTC

D gene: TRBD2
clone size: NA
J gene: TRBJ2-7
V gene: TRBV9
CDR3 protein: CASSEGGTSGFGEQYF
CDR3 DNA: TGTGCCAGCAGCGAGGGTGGGACTAGCGGCTTCGGCGAGCAGTACTTC

D gene: TRBD2
clone size: few
J gene: TRBJ2-1
V gene: TRBV7-8
CDR3 protein: CASSSTSGASYNEQFF
CDR3 DNA: TGTGCCAGCAGCTCCACTAGCGGGGCTTCCTACAATGAGCAGTTCTTC

D gene: NA
clone size: NA
J gene: TRBJ1-1
V gene: TRBV30
CDR3 protein: CAWKEEYNTEAFF
CDR3 DNA: TGTGCCTGGAAAGAGGAGTATAACACTGAAGCTTTCTTT

D gene: NA
clone size: NA
J gene: TRBJ1-1
V gene: TRBV7-8
CDR3 protein: CASSLGPRTEAFF
CDR3 DNA: TGTGCCAGCAGCTTAGGCCCGCGGACTGAAGCTTTCTTT

D gene: NA
clone size: NA
J gene: TRBJ1-1
V gene: TRBV5-6
CDR3 protein: CASSYNLRPSEAFF
CDR3 DNA: TGTGCCAGCAGCTACAATTTGCGGCCGTCTGAAGCTTTCTTT